This section outlines one TCR beta chain sequence together with its context. The sample holds one count of this clone. This receptor's antigen is unknown. No qualities accompany the bases; no much larger clone lies one base away. Taken from the germline V gene (reference sequence), the CDR1 and CDR2 loops are MNHEY and SMNVEV. Measured from the cysteine to the phenylalanine, the CDR3 is 13 residues long. The retained sequence is limited to the CDR3, 39 bases, with the frame set at the first base. V and J are truncated by 3 bases and 0 bases respectively, leaving an intervening sequence of 6 bases. This entry belongs to a study of cytomegalovirus exposure and HLA in healthy donors (dated by TCRdb to about 2017). Regarding the complete study: An earlier analysis of some 620 of the donors reported 250 to 350 Gb of sequence data and 117 million unique TCR beta sequences obtained from some 200 million T cells. Roughly 300 gigabases of sequencing data and 75 million to 85 million unique TCR sequences made up an early release that covered nearly 650 HLA-typed donors. Of the 350 to 450 genotyped donors, 75% to 85% were placed in the genetic ancestry cluster associated with self-reported Caucasian donors. The aim of the study was to test whether cataloging public T cell receptors could identify signatures of past pathogen exposure. The T cell repertoires of 700 or so subjects were profiled by immunosequencing and related to cytomegalovirus serostatus. A separate validation cohort of roughly 130 different subjects was used in addition to the approximately 670-subject first cohort. The study combined high-throughput TCR immunosequencing, statistical association of individual TCRs with disease status, and machine learning to predict cytomegalovirus infection status. In a later analysis, previously published TCR beta repertoires from several hundred donors were re-analyzed and high-resolution HLA genotyping was added so that TCR occurrence patterns could be studied. Rather than drawing on any new phenotypic data, the later analysis identified candidate immune exposures from TCR beta sequences and the way those sequences occurred across donors. In an earlier analysis of 550 to 700 of the donors, high-throughput TCR beta sequencing was used to judge whether each TCR beta V gene segment behaved as functional or pseudogenic. Donor age, sex, ethnicity and CMV serostatus were collected together with the repertoire data. A later genetic analysis took genome-wide SNP genotypes for about 55% of the 666 donors and used that subset as a discovery cohort. Every repertoire in the discovery cohort had been generated on one and the same sequencing platform. HLA typing covered class I and class II loci at four-digit resolution. The number of typed donors differed by locus: roughly 629-640 for A, B, C, DRB1 and DQB1; some 540 for DQA1; roughly 600 for DPA1; and 400 to 480 for DPB1. Because of strong linkage in the cohort, roughly five DR-DQ haplotypes were treated as single units for association and clustering. On average, roughly 250,000 unique TCR beta nucleotide sequences were sequenced per donor among some 420 genotyped donors of the cohort, with 15% to 20% of those sequences being non-productive.

In total, just over 650 healthy bone marrow donors made up the cohort. At the time of sampling, all cohort members were nominally healthy, though unrecorded immune exposures were likely present. The donor tested CMV seropositive, placing the donor among the 250 to 350 seropositive members of the cohort. A peripheral blood sample was provided by each donor, and peripheral blood mononuclear cells were used for TCR beta sequencing. Genomic DNA extraction from the blood cell samples was performed with the Qiagen DNeasy Blood Extraction Kit. The library came from the immunoSEQ multiplex PCR assay. For the multiplex PCR, a mixture combining 60 forward primers for TCR Vbeta segments and 13 reverse primers for TCR Jbeta segments was used. The CDR3 region of rearranged TCR beta genes was amplified from genomic DNA with a multiplex PCR assay. On the Illumina HiSeq System, the amplified TCR beta libraries were sequenced as 87-base-pair reads. For the original study's pipeline: Across the roughly 600 repertoires, a later analysis counted 60 million to 90 million unique TCR beta chains, roughly 11 million of which were shared by at least two donors. To remove PCR and sequencing errors, raw reads were error-corrected and collapsed into unique sequences using a nearest-neighbor algorithm that merged closely related sequences. V, D and J gene segments were assigned by aligning CDR3 sequences to IMGT reference sequences. For a sequence to be retained, a match of at least six nucleotides to both a V gene segment and a J gene segment was required. A rearrangement was called productive if the CDR3 had no stop codons and remained in frame with V and J, and every other rearrangement was called non-productive. CDR3 was defined according to IMGT convention as the region running from the second conserved V-encoded cysteine to the conserved J-encoded phenylalanine. The earlier analysis of more than 450 of the donors excluded sequences that lacked an unambiguous match to a single V gene segment. In an earlier analysis of around 600 of the donors, V segments were called functional above 56.7% productive rearrangements and were called segregating when the between-donor standard deviation exceeded 5%. A statistical classification framework was developed to diagnose cytomegalovirus status using the catalog of TCR beta chain sequences. In a later analysis, TCR nucleotide sequences were compared against IMGT/GENE-DB human TR gene sequences so that V and J genes could be assigned. Using the TCRdist pipeline, a later analysis assigned CDR3 sequences along with most-parsimonious VDJ recombination scenarios. In a later analysis, each TCR beta chain was defined by its CDR3 amino acid sequence together with its V-gene family, and reads lacking a unique V-gene family were excluded. A later analysis removed several hundred highly shared, low-generation-probability nucleotide sequences to deal with suspected cross-contamination and a sequencing artifact. For each public chain, a later analysis derived a clonal expansion index from normalized ranks of inferred template counts within each repertoire. Generation probabilities in a later analysis came from a VDJ recombination model fitted to out-of-frame rearrangements, and those results were checked against IGoR. In a later analysis, hypergeometric tests were used to score TCR-TCR, TCR-HLA and TCR-CMV co-occurrence, with a repertoire-size bias correction applied to TCR pairs. To estimate false discovery rates, a later analysis permuted the HLA or CMV assignments 20 times. In a later analysis, co-occurring TCRs were grouped using DBSCAN, and TCRdist sequence similarity was added for clustering within HLA-allele-positive subsets. Co-occurrence clustering excluded repertoires with fewer than 30,000 or more than 120,000 public chains, plus five with anomalous nucleotide sharing. The source is immuneACCESS, and TCRdb retained only in-frame sequences with V and J called. Part of the clones is not carried over; for the studies checked, unresolved V genes explain less than half of this, and the remainder is unexplained. V, J and clone size were drawn from that table, and D and trimming were deduced from the DNA. Counted in this sample were 150,000 to 160,000 clones; over 70% of them appeared once. The ten largest account for roughly 13% of the sample.

What the work shows at the level of the full study, not this receptor alone: A cluster of highly shared sequence variants was judged likely to be a technical artifact of the sequencing pipeline. According to a later genetic analysis, donors in an Asian-associated ancestry cluster had fewer N-insertions in productive TCRs than the approximately 700-donor mean. Because HLA typing was unavailable for some donors at each locus, only the typed subset was used in association tests. The study listed approximately 150 TCR beta chains as associated with cytomegalovirus. Sequencing depth was assumed to be roughly uniform across donors in the presence/absence analyses, though that assumption may not hold. In a later analysis, TCR association rates were found to vary across HLA loci, with the most associated TCRs seen for DRB1 alleles and the fewest for HLA-C alleles. Specific HLA alleles were associated with 15,000 to 20,000 TCR beta sequences at a false discovery rate of 0.05 in a later analysis. Linkage disequilibrium might explain the correlated functional status among segregating V segments, but an unknown experimental factor could not be ruled out. A further reported finding was that TCR beta sequences accurately predicted the HLA-A and HLA-B alleles for most subjects in the first cohort. Strong co-occurrence of HLA alleles, especially DR and DQ, made assigning TCR associations to individual alleles difficult. Some 16 rarely observed V segments, including chromosome 9 orphons, were excluded from the earlier analysis of 550 to 700 of the donors because counts were too low. The classifier was reported to diagnose cytomegalovirus status with high specificity and sensitivity in both the original and validation cohorts. In this cohort, only TCR beta chains were sequenced, and detectable features were limited by the absence of alpha or paired-chain data. Because the 87-base-pair reads could not distinguish some IMGT-functional V segments, including TRBV6-2 and TRBV6-3, those segments were excluded. Most TCR sequences were seen in very few donors, while some public TCRs were found in many individuals. A later analysis reported that several top co-occurrence clusters appeared linked to parvovirus B19, influenza, CMV and Epstein-Barr virus. CMV serostatus was the only immune exposure information available for the cohort. A few of the identified cytomegalovirus-associated TCR beta chains were confirmed in vitro to be specific for cytomegalovirus antigens. A later genetic analysis associated a missense DCLRE1C variant with V-gene and J-gene trimming of TCR beta chains, and an independent cohort replicated the association. In an earlier analysis of some 500 of the donors, most TCR beta V segments were observed in productive rearrangements about 87% or about 30% of the time, broadly matching IMGT annotations. It was suggested by the authors that the approach could potentially be generalized to other disease states and immunological phenotypes. Most CMV-associated TCR beta chains appeared to be HLA-restricted in a later analysis, and the HLA associations seemed to be driven largely by CMV exposure. Compared with equally common non-associated chains, HLA-associated TCR beta chains in a later analysis were more clonally expanded and had lower generation probabilities.

This TCR derives from a young man in good health and CMV-seropositive. The source material was PBMCs. The rearrangement combines TRBV27 with TRBJ2-7, with the D gene call left open. The CDR3 has the sequence CASSFAVSYEQYF. The DNA sequence is given as TGTGCCAGCAGTTTTGCGGTCTCCTACGAGCAGTACTTC.